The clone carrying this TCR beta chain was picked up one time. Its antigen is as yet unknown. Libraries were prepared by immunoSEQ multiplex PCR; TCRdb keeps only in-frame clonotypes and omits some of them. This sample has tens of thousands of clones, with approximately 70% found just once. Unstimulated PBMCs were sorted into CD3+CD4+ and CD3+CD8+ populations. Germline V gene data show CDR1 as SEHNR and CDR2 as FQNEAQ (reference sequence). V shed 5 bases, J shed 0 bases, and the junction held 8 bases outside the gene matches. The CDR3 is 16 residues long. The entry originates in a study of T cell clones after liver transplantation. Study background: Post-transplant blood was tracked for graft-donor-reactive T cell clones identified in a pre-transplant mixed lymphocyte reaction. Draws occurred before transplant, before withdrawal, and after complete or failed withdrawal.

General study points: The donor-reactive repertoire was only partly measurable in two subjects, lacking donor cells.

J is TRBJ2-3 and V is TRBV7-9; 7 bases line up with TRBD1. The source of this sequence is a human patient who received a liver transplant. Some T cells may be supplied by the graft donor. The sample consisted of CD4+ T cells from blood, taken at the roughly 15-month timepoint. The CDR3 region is CASSEGAGSSTDTQYF. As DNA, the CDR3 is TGTGCCAGCAGCGAGGGGGCGGGTTCTAGCACAGATACGCAGTATTTT.